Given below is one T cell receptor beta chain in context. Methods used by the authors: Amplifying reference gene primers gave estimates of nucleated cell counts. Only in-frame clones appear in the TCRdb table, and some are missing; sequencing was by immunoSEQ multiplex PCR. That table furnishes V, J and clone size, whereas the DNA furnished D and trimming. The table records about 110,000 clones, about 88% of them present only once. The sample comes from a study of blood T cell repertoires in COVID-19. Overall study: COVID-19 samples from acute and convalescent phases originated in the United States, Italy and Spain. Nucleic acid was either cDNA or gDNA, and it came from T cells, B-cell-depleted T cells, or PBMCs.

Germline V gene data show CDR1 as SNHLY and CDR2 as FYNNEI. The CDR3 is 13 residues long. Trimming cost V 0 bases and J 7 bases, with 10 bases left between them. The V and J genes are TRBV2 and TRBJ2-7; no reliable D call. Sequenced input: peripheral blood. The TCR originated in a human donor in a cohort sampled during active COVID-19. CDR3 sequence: CASSEATLREQYF. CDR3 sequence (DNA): TGTGCCAGCAGTGAAGCTACCCTCCGGGAGCAGTACTTC.